These 3 T cell receptor beta chains were all obtained from the same sample, sequenced in a study of blood T cell repertoires in COVID-19. Data came from immunoSEQ multiplex PCR; TCRdb stores just in-frame clones and leaves some out. Of 150,000 to 200,000 clones in the sample, 70% to 90% were seen once. Sequencing was performed on peripheral blood. Receptor source: a human donor with active or convalescent COVID-19. The donor label of this sample is uncertain.

V gene TRBV19 combines with J gene TRBJ2-1, with 12 bases identical to TRBD2. Germline CDR1 and CDR2: LNHDA and SQIVND (reference sequence). The J segment lost 10 bases and the V segment lost 1 base, leaving 14 bases of the junction unmatched. This CDR3 is built from 18 residues. CDR3 sequence: CASSIVPSPSGGAGEQFF. The CDR3 nucleotides read TGTGCCAGTAGTATAGTGCCCTCGCCTAGCGGGGGGGCAGGGGAGCAGTTCTTC.

This clone was seen a single time. This chain joins TRBV7-9 and TRBJ2-6; 9 positions agree with TRBD1. Germline values: CDR1 SEHNR, CDR2 FQNEAQ (reference sequence). The CDR3 length is 16 residues. The ends lost 6 bases at V and 2 bases at J; junction bases unmatched: 5. The CDR3, as DNA: TGTGCCAGCAGAAACAGGGACAGGGCTGGGGCCAACGTCCTGACTTTC. Protein sequence: CASRNRDRAGANVLTF.

V is TRBV9 and J is TRBJ2-2; D remains ambiguous. The CDR3 is 14 amino acids. Trimming shortened V by 4 bases and J by 6 bases, and 13 bases separated the two germline ends. The germline V gene has CDR1 SGDLS and CDR2 YYNGEE. The CDR3 spells CASSPRHNPGELFF. CDR3 coding DNA: TGTGCCAGCAGCCCCCGACACAACCCCGGGGAGCTGTTTTTT.